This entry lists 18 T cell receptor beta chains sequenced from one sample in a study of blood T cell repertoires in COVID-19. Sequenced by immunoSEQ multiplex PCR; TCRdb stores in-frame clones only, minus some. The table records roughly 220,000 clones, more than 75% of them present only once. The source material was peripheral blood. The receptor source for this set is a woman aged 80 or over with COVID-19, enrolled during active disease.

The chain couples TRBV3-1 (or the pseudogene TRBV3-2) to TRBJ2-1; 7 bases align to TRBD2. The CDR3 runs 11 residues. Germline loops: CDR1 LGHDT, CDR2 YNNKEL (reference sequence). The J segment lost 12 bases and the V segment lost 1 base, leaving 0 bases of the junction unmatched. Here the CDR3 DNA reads TGTGCCAGCAGCCAAGCGGGAGGGCAGTTCTTC. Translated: CASSQAGGQFF.

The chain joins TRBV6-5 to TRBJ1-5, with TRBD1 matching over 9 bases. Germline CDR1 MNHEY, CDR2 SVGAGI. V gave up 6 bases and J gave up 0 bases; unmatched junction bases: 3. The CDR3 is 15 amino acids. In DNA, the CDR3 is TGTGCCAGCAGGGGGACAGGGTTTAGCAATCAGCCCCAGCATTTT. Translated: CASRGTGFSNQPQHF.

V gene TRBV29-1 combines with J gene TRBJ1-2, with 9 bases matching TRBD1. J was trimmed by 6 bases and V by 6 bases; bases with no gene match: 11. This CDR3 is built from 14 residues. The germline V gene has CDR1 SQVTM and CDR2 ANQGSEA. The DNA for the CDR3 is TGCAGCGTCGAAACCATACAGGGGGCGGATGGCTACACCTTC. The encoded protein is CSVETIQGADGYTF.

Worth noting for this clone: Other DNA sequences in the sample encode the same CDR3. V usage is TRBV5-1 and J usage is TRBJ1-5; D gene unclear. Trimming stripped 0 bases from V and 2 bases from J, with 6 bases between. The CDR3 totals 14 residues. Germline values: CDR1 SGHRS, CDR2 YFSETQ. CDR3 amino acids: CASSLGGGNQPQHF. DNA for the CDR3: TGCGCCAGCAGCTTGGGCGGGGGCAATCAGCCCCAGCATTTT.

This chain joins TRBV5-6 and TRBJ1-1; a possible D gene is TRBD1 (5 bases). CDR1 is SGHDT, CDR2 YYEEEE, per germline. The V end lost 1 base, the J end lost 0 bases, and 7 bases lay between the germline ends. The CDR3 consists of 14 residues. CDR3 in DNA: TGTGCCAGCAGCTTGCTGACAGTGAACACTGAAGCTTTCTTT. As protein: CASSLLTVNTEAFF.

The CDR3 coding sequence is TGTGCCAGCAACTCGGGGTGGGCGAACACCGGGGAGCTGTTTTTT. This gives the protein CASNSGWANTGELFF. The chain couples TRBV5-5 to TRBJ2-2; D possibly corresponds to TRBD2 (5 bases). V shed 6 bases and J shed 0 bases, with 12 bases lying between them. Germline CDR1 reads SGHKS; CDR2 reads YYEKEE (reference sequence). The CDR3 covers 15 residues.

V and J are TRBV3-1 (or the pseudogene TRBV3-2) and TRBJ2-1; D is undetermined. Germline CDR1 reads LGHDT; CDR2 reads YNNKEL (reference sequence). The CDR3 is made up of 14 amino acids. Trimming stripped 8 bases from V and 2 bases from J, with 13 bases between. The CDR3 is CASESGTPYNEQFF. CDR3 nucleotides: TGTGCCAGCGAGTCGGGTACCCCCTACAATGAGCAGTTCTTC.

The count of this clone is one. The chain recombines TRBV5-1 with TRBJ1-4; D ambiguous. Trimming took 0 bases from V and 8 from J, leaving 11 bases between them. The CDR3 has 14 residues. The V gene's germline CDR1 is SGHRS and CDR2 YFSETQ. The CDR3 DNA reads TGCGCCAGCAGCTTGGAGTCAAGAGGCGAAAAACTGTTTTTT. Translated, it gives CASSLESRGEKLFF.

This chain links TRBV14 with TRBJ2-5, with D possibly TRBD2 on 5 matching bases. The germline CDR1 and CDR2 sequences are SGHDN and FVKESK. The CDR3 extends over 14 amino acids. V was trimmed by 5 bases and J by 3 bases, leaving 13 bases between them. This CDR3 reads CASSFLAKKETQYF. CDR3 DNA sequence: TGTGCCAGCAGCTTTCTAGCAAAAAAAGAGACCCAGTACTTC.

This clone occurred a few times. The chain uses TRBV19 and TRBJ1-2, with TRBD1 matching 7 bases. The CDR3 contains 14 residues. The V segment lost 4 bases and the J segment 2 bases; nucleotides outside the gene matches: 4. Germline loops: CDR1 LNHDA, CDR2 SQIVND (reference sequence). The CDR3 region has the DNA TGTGCCAGTAGTAAGACAGGGACCAACTATGGCTACACCTTC. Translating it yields CASSKTGTNYGYTF.

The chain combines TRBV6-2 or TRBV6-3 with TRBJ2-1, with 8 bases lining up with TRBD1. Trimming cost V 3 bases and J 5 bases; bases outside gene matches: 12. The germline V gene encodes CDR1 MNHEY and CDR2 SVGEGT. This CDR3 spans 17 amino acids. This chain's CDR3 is CASSYAGRGQLNNEQFF. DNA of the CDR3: TGTGCCAGCAGTTATGCTGGCAGGGGGCAATTAAACAATGAGCAGTTCTTC.

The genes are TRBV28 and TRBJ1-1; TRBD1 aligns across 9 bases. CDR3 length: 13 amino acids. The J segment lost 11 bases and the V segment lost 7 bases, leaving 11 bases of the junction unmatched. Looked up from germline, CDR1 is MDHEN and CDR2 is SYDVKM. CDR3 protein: CASIRTGGWRAFF. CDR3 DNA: TGTGCCAGCATCCGTACAGGGGGCTGGCGGGCTTTCTTT.

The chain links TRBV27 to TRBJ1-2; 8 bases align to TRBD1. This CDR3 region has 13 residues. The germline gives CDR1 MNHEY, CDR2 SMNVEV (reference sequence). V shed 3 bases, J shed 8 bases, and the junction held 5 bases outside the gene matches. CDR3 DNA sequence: TGTGCCAGCAGTTTTCCAGGGGGCACGGGCTACACCTTC. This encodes CASSFPGGTGYTF.

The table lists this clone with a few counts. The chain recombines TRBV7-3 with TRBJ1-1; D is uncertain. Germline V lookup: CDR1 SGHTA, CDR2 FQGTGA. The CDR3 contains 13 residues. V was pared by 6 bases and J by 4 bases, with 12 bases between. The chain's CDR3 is CASSFSESTEAFF. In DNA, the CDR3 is TGTGCCAGCAGTTTTAGTGAGTCCACTGAAGCTTTCTTT. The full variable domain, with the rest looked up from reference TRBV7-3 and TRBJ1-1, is GAGVSQTPSNKVTEKGKYVELRCDPISGHTALYWYRQSLGQGPEFLIYFQGTGAADDSGLPNDRFFAVRPEGSVSTLKIQRTERGDSAVYLCASSFSESTEAFFGQGTRLTVV.

CDR3 nucleotide sequence: TGTGCCAGCACCCCGGGGGACAGGAGGCAGTTCTTC. This encodes CASTPGDRRQFF. The chain combines TRBV7-9 with TRBJ2-1; TRBD1 matches at 8 bases. Trimming cost V 7 bases and J 12 bases; bases outside gene matches: 8. Per germline, CDR1 SEHNR and CDR2 FQNEAQ (reference sequence). This CDR3 has 12 residues.

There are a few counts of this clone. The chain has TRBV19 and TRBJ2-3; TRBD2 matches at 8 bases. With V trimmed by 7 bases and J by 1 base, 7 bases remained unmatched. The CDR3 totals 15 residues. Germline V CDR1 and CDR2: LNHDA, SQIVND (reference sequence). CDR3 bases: TGTGCCAGTACCCCCGGGGGGGGCCGCACAGATACGCAGTATTTT. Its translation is CASTPGGGRTDTQYF.

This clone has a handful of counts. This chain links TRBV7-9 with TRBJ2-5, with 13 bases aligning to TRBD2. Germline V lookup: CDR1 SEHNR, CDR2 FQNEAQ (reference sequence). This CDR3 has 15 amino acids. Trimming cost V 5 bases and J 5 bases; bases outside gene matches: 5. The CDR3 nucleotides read TGTGCCAGCAGCCCGGGGACTAGCGGGATCGAGACCCAGTACTTC. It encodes CASSPGTSGIETQYF.

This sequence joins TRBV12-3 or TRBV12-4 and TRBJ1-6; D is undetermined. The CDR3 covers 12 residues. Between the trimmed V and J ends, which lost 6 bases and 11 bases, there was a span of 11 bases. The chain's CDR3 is CASSTSWAPLHF. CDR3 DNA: TGTGCCAGCAGCACTAGCTGGGCACCCCTCCACTTT.